This passage covers 12 T cell receptor beta chains from one sample sequenced in a study of blood T cells in healthy people across ages. A second about 6 to 12 cycle PCR used barcoded and J-beta primers. TCRdb called the 5' RACE reads again in MiXCR, with one record for every CDR3 protein. Here the sample spans more than 1,000,000 distinct CDR3 sequences, almost 25% being singletons. This same sample was also taken into another study, of T cells of mothers and their children.

Specimen: blood. Receptor source: a girl aged 2-9 years in good health.

The chain couples TRBV6-1 to TRBJ2-7; D ambiguous. V dropped 8 bases and J dropped 5 bases, with 10 bases sitting between them. The CDR3 covers 11 residues. Germline-derived CDR1 and CDR2 are MNHNS and SASEGT. Here the CDR3 DNA reads TGTGCCAGCCAGTACTTCAACGAGCAGTACTTC. Protein sequence: CASQYFNEQYF.

This clonotype was seen a handful of times. V is TRBV28 and J is TRBJ2-3; weak D call: TRBD2 (6 bases). There are 20 residues in the CDR3. V dropped 6 bases and J dropped 2 bases, with 30 bases sitting between them. The germline gives CDR1 MDHEN, CDR2 SYDVKM. CDR3: CASSPRGGTPSLRYTDTQYF. CDR3 DNA sequence: TGTGCCAGCAGCCCCCGGGGCGGGACCCCTAGTTTAAGATACACAGATACGCAGTATTTT. The full variable domain, its missing parts supplied by reference TRBV28 and TRBJ2-3, is DVKVTQSSRYLVKRTGEKVFLECVQDMDHENMFWYRQDPGLGLRLIYFSYDVKMKEKGDIPEGYSVSREKKERFSLILESASTNQTSMYLCASSPRGGTPSLRYTDTQYFGPGTRLTVL.

The chain links TRBV28 to TRBJ2-3; the match to TRBD2 covers 9 bases. This CDR3 spans 15 amino acids. In germline, CDR1 is MDHEN, CDR2 SYDVKM. V lost 6 bases to trimming and J lost 0 bases; unmatched junction nucleotides: 4. This CDR3 reads CASSRGLASTDTQYF. CDR3 nucleotide sequence: TGTGCCAGCAGCCGTGGACTAGCGAGCACAGATACGCAGTATTTT.

The V and J genes are TRBV29-1 and TRBJ2-1; D is ambiguous. The CDR3 contains 14 residues. Germline assignment: CDR1 SQVTM and CDR2 ANQGSEA. The V end was cut by 1 base, the J end by 6 bases, with 13 bases between. In DNA form, the CDR3 reads TGCAGCGTTGAAGGGACCCCCGCGGCCAATGAGCAGTTCTTC. It yields the protein CSVEGTPAANEQFF.

The DNA for the CDR3 is TGTGCCAGCAGTTTGTTAGGACAGGGGGCTGTTGGCTACACCTTC. Translated: CASSLLGQGAVGYTF. The chain uses TRBV28 and TRBJ1-2; TRBD1 matches at 11 bases. V shed 3 bases and J 7 bases; nucleotides not matched to a gene: 7. This CDR3 region has 15 residues. Germline V lookup: CDR1 MDHEN, CDR2 SYDVKM.

As concerns this clonotype: Mismatch with germline at one junction end may stem from a read error. The rearrangement joins TRBV15 to TRBJ1-2; TRBD1 matches at 7 bases. This CDR3 comprises 14 residues. Germline CDR1 is LNHNV and CDR2 is YYDKDF (reference sequence). CDR3 sequence reads: CAASREGTDYGYTF. The CDR3 nucleotides read TGTGCCGCCAGCAGAGAGGGGACAGACTATGGCTACACCTTC.

The chain has TRBV5-1 and TRBJ2-4; 12 bases map to TRBD2. The CDR3 sequence is 14 residues long. CDR1 is SGHRS, CDR2 YFSETQ, per germline. Losses at the gene ends were 0 bases for V and 8 bases for J; bases not matched to a gene: 0. As DNA, the CDR3 is TGCGCCAGCAGCTTGGGACTAGCGGGGGACATTCAGTACTTC. This codes for CASSLGLAGDIQYF.

The chain's CDR3 is CASKGLSGELFF. The DNA of the CDR3 is TGTGCCAGCAAAGGGCTCAGCGGGGAGCTGTTTTTT. V usage is TRBV5-4 and J usage is TRBJ2-2, with no clear D. Germline assignment: CDR1 SGHNT and CDR2 YYREEE (reference sequence). This CDR3 has 12 residues. The V end lost 6 bases, the J end lost 7 bases, and 10 bases lay between the germline ends.

The V call is TRBV10-3, the J call TRBJ2-4, with 10 bases aligning to TRBD2. V shed 2 bases, J shed 8 bases, and the junction held 12 bases outside the gene matches. Per the germline V gene, CDR1 is ENHRY and CDR2 is SYGVKD. This CDR3 region has 17 residues. This CDR3 reads CAISELPSGRTRDIQYF. CDR3 bases: TGTGCCATCAGTGAGCTCCCTAGCGGGAGAACAAGAGACATTCAGTACTTC.

This clonotype turned up a few times. The gene calls are TRBV4-1 and TRBJ1-4, with D possibly being TRBD1 (5 bases). Trimming shortened V by 0 bases and J by 8 bases, and 13 bases separated the two germline ends. Germline lookup yields CDR1 MGHRA and CDR2 YSYEKL. This CDR3 comprises 15 residues. This CDR3 reads CASSQEGTGREKLFF. The CDR3 DNA follows: TGCGCCAGCAGCCAAGAGGGGACTGGTAGGGAAAAACTGTTTTTT.

This sequence joins TRBV11-2 and TRBJ2-1, with D perhaps TRBD2 (6 bases). Germline V gene lookup returns CDR1 SGHAT and CDR2 FQNNGV. The V and J ends lost 5 bases and 0 bases respectively, with 14 bases between them. The CDR3 runs 16 residues. The CDR3 here is CASSGAGPPSYNEQFF. DNA of the CDR3: TGTGCCAGCAGCGGGGCGGGGCCTCCCTCCTACAATGAGCAGTTCTTC.

This clonotype was observed a few times. V is TRBV7-8 and J is TRBJ2-6; a weak D match, TRBD2 (5 bases). Germline lookup yields CDR1 SGHVS and CDR2 FQNEAQ. V shed 5 bases and J shed 4 bases, with 6 bases lying between them. CDR3 size: 13 residues. The CDR3 is CASSRGGANVLTF. For the CDR3, the DNA is TGTGCCAGCAGCCGAGGGGGGGCCAACGTCCTGACTTTC.